This T cell receptor beta chain appears in the sequencing data of a study of spatial heterogeneity in lung cancer. Points from the study as a whole: Ubiquitous expanded tumor TCRs were observed in blood more at resection than follow-up.

The time point here: sample taken at primary tumor resection. Sequencing covered unsorted whole RNA taken from tumor, nontumor lung or frozen PBMC. To note about this clonotype: The target antigen is unknown.

The V and J ends lost 1 base and 5 bases, in that order; junction bases with no gene match: 11. Per the germline V gene, CDR1 is LGHNA and CDR2 is YSLEER. CDR3 length: 17 amino acids. MiXCR, run by TCRdb on the 5' RACE reads, gives a single entry per CDR3 protein. The sample has about 48,000 distinct CDR3 sequences, less than 6% seen once; the top ten hold roughly 11%. This chain joins TRBV4-3 and TRBJ2-7; TRBD2 aligns across 10 bases. The sequence came from a male donor with early-stage non-small cell lung cancer. The specimen was PBMCs, collected at surgery. The CDR3 is CASSQVRSSGRFHEQYF. CDR3 nucleotides: TGCGCCAGCAGCCAAGTGAGGAGTAGCGGGAGGTTCCACGAGCAGTACTTC.